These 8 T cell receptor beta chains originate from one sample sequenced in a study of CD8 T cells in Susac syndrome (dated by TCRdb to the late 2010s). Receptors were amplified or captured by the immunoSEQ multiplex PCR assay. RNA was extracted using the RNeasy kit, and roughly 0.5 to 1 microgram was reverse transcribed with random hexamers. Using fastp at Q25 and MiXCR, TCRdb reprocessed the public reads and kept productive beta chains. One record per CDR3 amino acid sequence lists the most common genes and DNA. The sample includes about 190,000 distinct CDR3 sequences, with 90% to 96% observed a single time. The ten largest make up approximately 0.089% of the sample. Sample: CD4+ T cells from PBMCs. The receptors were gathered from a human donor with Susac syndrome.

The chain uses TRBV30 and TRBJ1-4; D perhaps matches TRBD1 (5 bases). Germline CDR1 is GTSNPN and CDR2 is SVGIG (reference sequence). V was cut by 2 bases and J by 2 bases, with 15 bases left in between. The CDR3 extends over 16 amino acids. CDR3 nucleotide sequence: TGTGCCTGGAGTACCGGCTCAGGGAGGACTAATGAAAAACTGTTTTTT. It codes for CAWSTGSGRTNEKLFF. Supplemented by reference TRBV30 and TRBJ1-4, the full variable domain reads SQTIHQWPATLVQPVGSPLSLECTVEGTSNPNLYWYRQAAGRGLQLLFYSVGIGQISSEVPQNLSASRPQDRQFILSSKKLLLSDSGFYLCAWSTGSGRTNEKLFFGSGTQLSVL.

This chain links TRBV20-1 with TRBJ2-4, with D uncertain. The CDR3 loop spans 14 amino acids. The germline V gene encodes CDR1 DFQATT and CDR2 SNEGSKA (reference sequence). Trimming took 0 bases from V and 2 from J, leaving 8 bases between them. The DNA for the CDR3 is TGCAGTGCTAGAGATTTAGCCCCCAAAAACATTCAGTACTTC. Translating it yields CSARDLAPKNIQYF.

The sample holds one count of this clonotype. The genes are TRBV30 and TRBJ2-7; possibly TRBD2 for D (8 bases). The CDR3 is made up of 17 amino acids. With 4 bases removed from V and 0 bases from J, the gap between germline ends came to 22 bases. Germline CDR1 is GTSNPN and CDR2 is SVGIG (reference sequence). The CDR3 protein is CAWTEGASGLSSYEQYF. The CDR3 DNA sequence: TGTGCCTGGACCGAGGGGGCTAGCGGGCTGAGCTCCTACGAGCAGTACTTC.

CDR3 nucleotide sequence: TGTGCCAGCAGTGAAATGGGGCAAACCAAAAACATTCAGTACTTC. This gives the protein CASSEMGQTKNIQYF. The chain carries TRBV2 and TRBJ2-4; the D gene is possibly TRBD1 (5 bases). V was cut by 2 bases and J by 2 bases, with 10 bases left in between. The germline CDR1 and CDR2 sequences are SNHLY and FYNNEI. This CDR3 spans 15 amino acids.

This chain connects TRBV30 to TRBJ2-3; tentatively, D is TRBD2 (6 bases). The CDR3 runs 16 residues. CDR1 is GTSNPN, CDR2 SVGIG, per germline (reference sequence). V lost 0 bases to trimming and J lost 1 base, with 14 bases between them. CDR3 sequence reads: CAWSVLGTGGTDTQYF. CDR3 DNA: TGTGCCTGGAGTGTACTCGGGACGGGGGGCACAGATACGCAGTATTTT.

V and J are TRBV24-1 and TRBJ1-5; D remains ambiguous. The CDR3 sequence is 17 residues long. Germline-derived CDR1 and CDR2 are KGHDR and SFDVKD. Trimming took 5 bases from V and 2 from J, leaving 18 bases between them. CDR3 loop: CATSVDDLRGCNQPQHF. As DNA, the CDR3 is TGTGCCACCAGTGTCGATGATCTACGAGGTTGCAATCAGCCCCAGCATTTT.

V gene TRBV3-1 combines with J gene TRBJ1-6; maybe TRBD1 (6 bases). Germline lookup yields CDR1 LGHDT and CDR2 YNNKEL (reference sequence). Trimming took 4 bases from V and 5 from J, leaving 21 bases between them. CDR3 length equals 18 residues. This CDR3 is CASSPRGDPATDNSPLHF. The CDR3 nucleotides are TGTGCCAGCAGCCCTAGGGGGGATCCGGCTACCGATAATTCACCCCTCCACTTT. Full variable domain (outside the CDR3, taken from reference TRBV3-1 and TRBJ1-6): DTAVSQTPKYLVTQMGNDKSIKCEQNLGHDTMYWYKQDSKKFLKIMFSYNNKELIINETVPNRFSPKSPDKAHLNLHINSLELGDSAVYFCASSPRGDPATDNSPLHFGNGTRLTVT.

This chain's CDR3 is CASSRLAGVLPDTQYF. In nucleotides, the CDR3 is TGTGCCAGCAGCCGTCTAGCGGGGGTCCTCCCAGATACGCAGTATTTT. The chain links TRBV7-9 to TRBJ2-3, with TRBD2 identical over 10 bases. J gave up 4 bases and V 5 bases, and 9 bases lay outside the gene matches. CDR3 length equals 16 residues. The germline CDR1 and CDR2 sequences are SEHNR and FQNEAQ (reference sequence).